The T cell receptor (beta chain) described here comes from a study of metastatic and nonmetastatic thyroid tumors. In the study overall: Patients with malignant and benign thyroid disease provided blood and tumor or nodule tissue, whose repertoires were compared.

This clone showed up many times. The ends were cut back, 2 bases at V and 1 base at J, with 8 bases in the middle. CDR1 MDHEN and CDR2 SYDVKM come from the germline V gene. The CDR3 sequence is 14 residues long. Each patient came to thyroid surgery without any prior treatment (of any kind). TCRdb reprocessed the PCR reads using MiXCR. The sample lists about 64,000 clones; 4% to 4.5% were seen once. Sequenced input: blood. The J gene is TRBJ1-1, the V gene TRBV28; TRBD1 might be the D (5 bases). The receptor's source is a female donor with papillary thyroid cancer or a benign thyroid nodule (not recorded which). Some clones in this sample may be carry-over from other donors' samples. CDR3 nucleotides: TGTGCCAGCAGTTTAGAAACAGGGAACACTGAAGCTTTCTTT. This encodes CASSLETGNTEAFF. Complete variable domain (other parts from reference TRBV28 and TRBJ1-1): DVKVTQSSRYLVKRTGEKVFLECVQDMDHENMFWYRQDPGLGLRLIYFSYDVKMKEKGDIPEGYSVSREKKERFSLILESASTNQTSMYLCASSLETGNTEAFFGQGTRLTVV.